Listed below are T cell receptor beta chains from one sample, sequenced in a study of beta chain features in type 1 diabetes. The repertoire was sequenced with immunoSEQ multiplex PCR; TCRdb's copy has only in-frame clones and lacks some. The data show 300,000 to 350,000 clones, with around 9% seen just once and roughly 0.99% held by the top ten. The material sequenced was central memory CD4+ T cells from blood. The receptors were sampled from a man aged 25 to 45 with type 1 diabetes. The CDR3 runs from the conserved cysteine through the conserved F or W. Fields, in order: CDR3 DNA, CDR3 protein, D gene, CDR3 length, V gene, J gene, clone size. A D gene is named only where the DNA matches it firmly. Clone size is given for some rows only: seen once, a few or many times, or a class if the clone is expanded.

TGTGCCAGCAGGTCCACAGGTAGCGAGCAGTACTTC	CASRSTGSEQYF	.	12	TRBV11-2	TRBJ2-7	.
TGTGCCAGCAGTTACCGGGGCGAGGTAACCTACAATGAGCAGTTCTTC	CASSYRGEVTYNEQFF	.	16	TRBV6-5	TRBJ2-1	.
TGTGCCAGCAGCCCCCGACAGGGTGGATACGAGCAGTACTTC	CASSPRQGGYEQYF	TRBD1	14	TRBV7-9	TRBJ2-7	.
TGCGCCAGTGCCTCACAGGGAAACAATGAGCAGTTCTTC	CASASQGNNEQFF	.	13	TRBV10-1	TRBJ2-1	.
TGTGCCAGCAGTATCCACAATGAGCAGTTCTTC	CASSIHNEQFF	.	11	TRBV28	TRBJ2-1	few
TGTGCCAGCAGTGAGACAGGGGATGCCGGGGAGCTGTTTTTT	CASSETGDAGELFF	TRBD1	14	TRBV6-1	TRBJ2-2	.
TGCGCCAGCAGCTTGGCCCTGAGCGGGGGGGCCTATAGAGATACGCAGTATTTT	CASSLALSGGAYRDTQYF	TRBD2	18	TRBV5-1	TRBJ2-3	few
TGTGCCAGCAGCGCCCCGGGACAGGGGGAGAGAACTGAAGCTTTCTTT	CASSAPGQGERTEAFF	TRBD1	16	TRBV9	TRBJ1-1	few
TGTGCCAGCAGCTTAGCGCGGCAGTTTAGCACAGATACGCAGTATTTT	CASSLARQFSTDTQYF	.	16	TRBV7-2	TRBJ2-3	few
TGTGCCAGCGAGAGGAGCTCTGGGGCCAACGTCCTGACTTTC	CASERSSGANVLTF	.	14	TRBV28	TRBJ2-6	many
TGTGCCAGCAGTCCCTACTCGGACAGGGCCATCGACGAGCAGTACTTC	CASSPYSDRAIDEQYF	.	16	TRBV21-1	TRBJ2-7	many
TGCAGTGCTGCTATAGACCTTTCGCAGTACTTC	CSAAIDLSQYF	.	11	TRBV20-1	TRBJ2-7	.
TGTGCCAGCAGTTACTCGAATGGGCTTCAGCCCCAGCATTTT	CASSYSNGLQPQHF	.	14	TRBV6-5	TRBJ1-5	.
TGTGCCATCAGTGACAGGGCGGACTACGAGCAGTACTTC	CAISDRADYEQYF	.	13	TRBV10-3	TRBJ2-7	few
TGTGCCAGCAGCCTCACCGGGACAGACTACAATGAGCAGTTCTTC	CASSLTGTDYNEQFF	TRBD1	15	TRBV7-2	TRBJ2-1	few
TGTGCCAGCAGTCTTCGAGGACAGGACTATGGCTACACCTTC	CASSLRGQDYGYTF	TRBD1	14	TRBV6-5	TRBJ1-2	few
TGTGCCAGCAGCTTAGCGAGGGCGGGCGAGCAGTACTTC	CASSLARAGEQYF	.	13	TRBV7-6	TRBJ2-7	few
TGTGCCAGCAGCTTAGTAGGCACCGGGGAGCTGTTTTTT	CASSLVGTGELFF	.	13	TRBV11-3	TRBJ2-2	few
TGTGCCAGCAGACTCCAGGGGGCGAGCACAGATACGCAGTATTTT	CASRLQGASTDTQYF	TRBD1	15	TRBV6-1	TRBJ2-3	few
TGTGCCAGCAGTAGGGACAGTATCTATGGCTACACCTTC	CASSRDSIYGYTF	TRBD1	13	TRBV9	TRBJ1-2	.
TGTGCCAGCAGCAATAGGGACAGGGACGAGCATTTT	CASSNRDRDEHF	TRBD1	12	TRBV5-6	TRBJ1-5	few
TGTGCCAGCAGCTCATCCGGGGGGCACGAGCAGTACTTC	CASSSSGGHEQYF	.	13	TRBV7-9	TRBJ2-7	many
TGTGCCAGCAGTGAAGGAGGGGCCTACGAGCAGTACTTC	CASSEGGAYEQYF	.	13	TRBV6-5	TRBJ2-7	.
TGTGCCAGCAGCCAAGATCGAGGGTCGACCCTCCACTTT	CASSQDRGSTLHF	.	13	TRBV14	TRBJ1-6	few
TGTGCCAGCAGCCCCGGTTTTGCAGATGAAGCTTTCTTT	CASSPGFADEAFF	.	13	TRBV9	TRBJ1-1	.
TGCGCCAGCAGCTCCGGACAGGGGAATAGCCTAAGATCGAACACTGAAGCTTTCTTT	CASSSGQGNSLRSNTEAFF	TRBD1	19	TRBV5-1	TRBJ1-1	.
TGCAGCGTTGCGGCCAGAAACTATGGCTACACCTTC	CSVAARNYGYTF	.	12	TRBV29-1	TRBJ1-2	few
TGCGCCAGCAGCTTGGGACAGCAGAACACTGAAGCTTTCTTT	CASSLGQQNTEAFF	.	14	TRBV5-1	TRBJ1-1	.
TGCGCCAGCAGTCAACCCCCATTCCAAGAGACCCAGTACTTC	CASSQPPFQETQYF	.	14	TRBV23-1	TRBJ2-5	.
TGTGCCAGCAGCCAAGAAAATATTAGAGCAGGGGCAAATTCACCCCTCCACTTT	CASSQENIRAGANSPLHF	.	18	TRBV4-2	TRBJ1-6	.
TGTGCCAGCAGCGTCGGTGCAGGGACGTACGCTGAGCAGTTCTTC	CASSVGAGTYAEQFF	.	15	TRBV2	TRBJ2-1	.
TGTGCCAGCAGCTCCGGGGTCTCGGGGTACGAGCAGTACTTC	CASSSGVSGYEQYF	.	14	TRBV7-2	TRBJ2-7	many
TGTGCCAGCAGCTCCCCGGTGGGGACGAGCAGCTCCTATAATTCACCCCTCCACTTT	CASSSPVGTSSSYNSPLHF	.	19	TRBV7-2	TRBJ1-6	few
TGTGCCAGCAGTTTTAACGCATATGGCTACACCTTC	CASSFNAYGYTF	.	12	TRBV28	TRBJ1-2	few
TGTGCCAGCAGCACACTCCACCTACACGATACGCAGTATTTT	CASSTLHLHDTQYF	.	14	TRBV21-1	TRBJ2-3	few
TGTGCCAGTAGTATCGGGGGCTCTAGCAATCAGCCCCAGCATTTT	CASSIGGSSNQPQHF	.	15	TRBV19	TRBJ1-5	.
TGTGCCAGCAGTATGCATGGTTATGGCTATGGCTACACCTTC	CASSMHGYGYGYTF	.	14	TRBV27	TRBJ1-2	.
TGTGCCAGTCTACCCGAGGGGGCCCTTCGGGTGCAGTACTTC	CASLPEGALRVQYF	TRBD1	14	TRBV2	TRBJ2-7	few
TGTGCCAGCAGCCCCTCTACAGGCGGAGTCTACGAGCAGTACTTC	CASSPSTGGVYEQYF	.	15	TRBV5-6	TRBJ2-7	.
TGTGCCAGTAGTGGGGGACTAGCCGGGGACACCGGGGAGCTGTTTTTT	CASSGGLAGDTGELFF	TRBD2	16	TRBV19	TRBJ2-2	few
TGTGCCAGCAGCCCCGGACTAGCGGGGGTGACAGATACGCAGTATTTT	CASSPGLAGVTDTQYF	TRBD2	16	TRBV5-5	TRBJ2-3	few
TGTGCCAGCAGTTCGGGACAGGGGATCGACACTGAAGCTTTCTTT	CASSSGQGIDTEAFF	TRBD1	15	TRBV6-5	TRBJ1-1	few
TGTGCCTGGAGTGTAAGGAACGGAGATACGCAGTATTTT	CAWSVRNGDTQYF	.	13	TRBV30	TRBJ2-3	few
TGTGCCAGCAGCCAAGGATGGGGGGAAGTCTACGAGCAGTACTTC	CASSQGWGEVYEQYF	.	15	TRBV5-6	TRBJ2-7	.
TGTGCCAGCAGTCGGGCCGGGGGCAATCAGCCCCAGCATTTT	CASSRAGGNQPQHF	.	14	TRBV2	TRBJ1-5	.
TGCGCCAGCAGCTCCGCACCCCACTCCTACAATGAGCAGTTCTTC	CASSSAPHSYNEQFF	.	15	TRBV5-1	TRBJ2-1	few
TGCAGCGCTGGGATGAGGGATACGCAGTATTTT	CSAGMRDTQYF	.	11	TRBV29-1	TRBJ2-3	few
TGTGCCAGCAGTGGACTAGCGGGGGGGTCTCCAGAGACCCAGTACTTC	CASSGLAGGSPETQYF	TRBD2	16	TRBV25-1	TRBJ2-5	.
TGTGCCAGCAGCCGAGGACAGGGCGATGAGCAGTTCTTC	CASSRGQGDEQFF	TRBD1	13	TRBV6-5	TRBJ2-1	.
TGTGCCAGCAGTGACGTGACAGGGTCCCCTTCACCCCTCCACTTT	CASSDVTGSPSPLHF	TRBD1	15	TRBV6-1	TRBJ1-6	few
TGTGCCAGCAGTTTGGACAGCGGGGGCGGAAACACCATATATTTT	CASSLDSGGGNTIYF	.	15	TRBV28	TRBJ1-3	few
TGTGCCAGCAGCTTATCTCATATACAGGCCTCCTACGAGCAGTACTTC	CASSLSHIQASYEQYF	.	16	TRBV5-6	TRBJ2-7	few
TGCGCCAGCAGCCCCCAGGGGGCTTACGAGCAGTACTTC	CASSPQGAYEQYF	TRBD1	13	TRBV5-1	TRBJ2-7	.
TGTGCCAGCACCATAGGGGGCGGGAGCTCCTACAATGAGCAGTTCTTC	CASTIGGGSSYNEQFF	.	16	TRBV5-6	TRBJ2-1	.
TGTGCCAGCAGTGAATACATCAGGACGTCGTGCACTGAAGCTTTCTTT	CASSEYIRTSCTEAFF	.	16	TRBV25-1	TRBJ1-1	few
TGCGCCAGCAGCCCGGACAGGGGGCTACCCACTCCCTACGAGCAGTACTTC	CASSPDRGLPTPYEQYF	TRBD1	17	TRBV5-1	TRBJ2-7	.
TGTGCCATCGGCCCGCCAGGCCAGGAGACCCAGTACTTC	CAIGPPGQETQYF	.	13	TRBV10-3	TRBJ2-5	many
TGTGCCAGCAGCTCCGGGACAGTACCTAACTATGGCTACACCTTC	CASSSGTVPNYGYTF	TRBD1	15	TRBV7-9	TRBJ1-2	.
TGTGCCAGCTCAGCTTGGAATAGCGGGAACACCGGGGAGCTGTTTTTT	CASSAWNSGNTGELFF	.	16	TRBV5-4	TRBJ2-2	few